The 24 T cell receptor beta chains below come from one sample, sequenced in a study of shared clonotypes between healthy human individuals. Libraries were prepared by immunoSEQ multiplex PCR; TCRdb keeps only in-frame clonotypes and omits some of them. The table shows fewer than 850,000 clones, with 96% occurring only once. Naive CD8 cells, CD45RO-negative and positively selected for CCR7, excluded terminally differentiated effector memory CD45RA+ cells. The source material was naive CD8+ T cells sorted from blood. The receptors were sampled from a man aged 25 to 40 in good health.

This chain joins TRBV9 and TRBJ1-1, with 7 bases aligning to TRBD1. V was clipped by 6 bases and J by 1 base; unmatched bases: 6. Germline V gene sequence: CDR1 SGDLS, CDR2 YYNGEE. This CDR3 spans 14 amino acids. This CDR3 is CASNPQGTNTEAFF. DNA for the CDR3: TGTGCCAGCAACCCACAGGGGACGAACACTGAAGCTTTCTTT.

The CDR3 loop reads CASSLGLAMAGELFF. CDR3 DNA sequence: TGTGCCAGCAGCTTGGGACTAGCGATGGCCGGGGAGCTGTTTTTT. This rearrangement joins TRBV7-6 to TRBJ2-2; 10 nucleotides align to TRBD2. Germline V lookup: CDR1 SGHVS, CDR2 FNYEAQ. Germline trimming cut 3 bases from V and 6 bases from J; bases unmatched to any gene: 4. The CDR3 totals 15 residues.

This chain joins TRBV5-8 and TRBJ1-5; the D is unclear. CDR1 and CDR2 from the germline V gene are SGHTS and YDEGEE. V was clipped by 3 bases and J by 0 bases, with 10 bases between them. The CDR3 consists of 15 residues. CDR3 in DNA: TGTGCCAGCAGCTCCGAGGGATATAGCAATCAGCCCCAGCATTTT. This gives the protein CASSSEGYSNQPQHF.

V and J are TRBV6-1 and TRBJ2-7; 8 nucleotides match TRBD2. The J segment lost 4 bases and the V segment lost 7 bases, leaving 9 bases of the junction unmatched. In germline, CDR1 is MNHNS, CDR2 SASEGT. CDR3 length: 14 residues. The CDR3 bases are TGTGCCAGCACACCGGGACTAGTCGGTTACGAGCAGTACTTC. This encodes CASTPGLVGYEQYF.

The CDR3 spells CASSLRRERGYQETQYF. In DNA form, the CDR3 reads TGTGCCAGCAGTTTAAGACGGGAGCGGGGGTACCAAGAGACCCAGTACTTC. J is TRBJ2-5 and V is TRBV27, with 8 bases matching TRBD2. Trimming took 2 bases from V and 0 from J; bases not matched to a gene: 8. CDR1 is MNHEY, CDR2 SMNVEV, per germline (reference sequence). The CDR3 has 17 amino acids.

The chain carries TRBV27 and TRBJ1-1; D ambiguous. The CDR3 has 15 residues. The germline CDR1 and CDR2 sequences are MNHEY and SMNVEV (reference sequence). V lost 0 bases to trimming and J lost 3 bases, with 11 bases between them. In DNA, the CDR3 is TGTGCCAGCAGTTTATCGGCCTCTCCTCACACTGAAGCTTTCTTT. As protein: CASSLSASPHTEAFF.

The gene calls are TRBV7-9 and TRBJ1-4; D not resolved. The CDR3 is 14 amino acids. Trimming shortened V by 4 bases and J by 8 bases, and 14 bases separated the two germline ends. From germline, CDR1 is SEHNR and CDR2 FQNEAQ (reference sequence). The CDR3 is CASSSYSDWEKLFF. CDR3 nucleotides: TGTGCCAGCAGCTCGTATTCAGACTGGGAAAAACTGTTTTTT.

The chain carries TRBV19 and TRBJ2-7; weak D call: TRBD2 (6 bases). Between the trimmed V and J ends, which lost 7 bases and 0 bases, there was a span of 13 bases. The CDR3 sequence is 14 residues long. Germline V lookup: CDR1 LNHDA, CDR2 SQIVND (reference sequence). The CDR3 nucleotides are TGTGCCAGTAACACCGGACTACGCTCCTACGAGCAGTACTTC. This translates into CASNTGLRSYEQYF.

This chain links TRBV28 with TRBJ2-5; 8 bases map to TRBD2. Germline values: CDR1 MDHEN, CDR2 SYDVKM. V lost 2 bases and J lost 2; bases outside the gene matches: 4. This CDR3 comprises 15 residues. Here the CDR3 DNA reads TGTGCCAGCAGTTTAGCGGGAGGCCATCAAGAGACCCAGTACTTC. Protein product: CASSLAGGHQETQYF.

The chain combines TRBV13 with TRBJ1-2, with D hard to call. This CDR3 has 12 amino acids. Germline V gene sequence: CDR1 PRHDT, CDR2 FYEKMQ (reference sequence). V lost 10 bases and J lost 2, with 11 bases in between. CDR3 coding DNA: TGTGCCACCGAGGGCCTCAACTATGGCTACACCTTC. This sequence encodes CATEGLNYGYTF.

The V gene is TRBV9, the J gene TRBJ2-1; the D call may be TRBD1 or TRBD2 (5 bases each). The CDR3 spans 15 residues. CDR1 and CDR2 (germline): SGDLS, YYNGEE. Trimming took 0 bases from V and 6 from J, leaving 13 bases between them. The CDR3 DNA reads TGTGCCAGCAGCGTAGACGGGACCTCCCTCAATGAGCAGTTCTTC. Encoded protein: CASSVDGTSLNEQFF.

Concerning this clone itself: The same CDR3 is also encoded by other DNA sequences in this sample. The rearrangement links TRBV9 to TRBJ2-7; TRBD1 is a possible D gene (6 bases). The length of the CDR3 is 12 residues. Germline-derived CDR1 and CDR2 are SGDLS and YYNGEE. V dropped 3 bases and J dropped 3 bases, with 7 bases sitting between them. The CDR3 region has the DNA TGTGCCAGCAGCGCGGACAGCTACGAGCAGTACTTC. Its protein is CASSADSYEQYF.

The chain recombines TRBV5-4 with TRBJ2-5, with TRBD1 as a possible D gene (6 bases). Germline V gene lookup returns CDR1 SGHNT and CDR2 YYREEE (reference sequence). There are 18 residues in the CDR3. Trimming pared 4 bases from V and 2 bases from J, leaving 24 bases between. This CDR3 reads CASSDTMMRDNPQETQYF. CDR3 nucleotides: TGTGCCAGCAGCGATACCATGATGAGGGACAACCCGCAAGAGACCCAGTACTTC.

The V and J genes are TRBV7-2 and TRBJ2-3, with no clear D. The CDR3 runs 15 residues. Germline-derived CDR1 and CDR2 are SGHTA and FQGNSA. V was clipped by 1 base and J by 4 bases, with 12 bases between them. The CDR3 region has the DNA TGTGCCAGCAGCTTAGAAGGGCCATGGTCAGATACGCAGTATTTT. Translating it yields CASSLEGPWSDTQYF.

The chain links TRBV28 to TRBJ2-7, with 12 bases that match TRBD2. Trimming at V came to 8 bases and at J to 4 bases, leaving 6 bases not matched to a gene. The germline V gene encodes CDR1 MDHEN and CDR2 SYDVKM. The length of the CDR3 is 14 residues. The CDR3 sequence: CASESGTSGYEQYF. The CDR3 nucleotides are TGTGCCAGCGAATCCGGGACTAGCGGGTACGAGCAGTACTTC.

The chain carries TRBV7-2 and TRBJ2-7; unclear D gene. V was shortened by 7 bases and J by 2 bases, with 9 bases between the two germline ends. The CDR3 has 12 amino acids. The V gene's germline CDR1 is SGHTA and CDR2 FQGNSA. The chain's CDR3 is CASISPAYEQYF. CDR3 sequence (DNA): TGTGCCAGCATCTCCCCGGCCTACGAGCAGTACTTC.

This chain links TRBV5-6 with TRBJ2-3; tentatively, D is TRBD2 (7 bases). Trimming pared 3 bases from V and 4 bases from J, leaving 9 bases between. Germline-derived CDR1 and CDR2 are SGHDT and YYEEEE. The CDR3 has 13 amino acids. The CDR3 DNA is TGTGCCAGCAGCTGGGGGGGCCCAGATACGCAGTATTTT. Protein: CASSWGGPDTQYF. Supplemented by reference TRBV5-6 and TRBJ2-3, the full variable domain reads DAGVTQSPTHLIKTRGQQVTLRCSPKSGHDTVSWYQQALGQGPQFIFQYYEEEERQRGNFPDRFSGHQFPNYSSELNVNALLLGDSALYLCASSWGGPDTQYFGPGTRLTVL.

The chain couples TRBV27 to TRBJ1-4, with D uncertain. V shed 1 base and J shed 10 bases, with 10 bases lying between them. Germline values: CDR1 MNHEY, CDR2 SMNVEV (reference sequence). There are 13 residues in the CDR3. CDR3 loop: CASSLYAGRKLFF. CDR3 DNA: TGTGCCAGCAGTTTATATGCGGGAAGAAAACTGTTTTTT.

This clone was seen a single time. V gene TRBV11-2 combines with J gene TRBJ2-7; no firm D call. CDR1 and CDR2 from the germline V gene are SGHAT and FQNNGV. V was shortened by 4 bases and J by 4 bases, with 5 bases between the two germline ends. The CDR3 contains 11 residues. CDR3 sequence: CASSWTYEQYF. As DNA, the CDR3 is TGTGCCAGCAGCTGGACGTACGAGCAGTACTTC.

This chain's CDR3 is CASSSPGGGEGEQFF. CDR3 in DNA: TGTGCCAGCAGCTCCCCGGGGGGGGGAGAGGGTGAGCAGTTCTTC. V gene TRBV7-3 combines with J gene TRBJ2-1; 8 bases map to TRBD2. Germline assignment: CDR1 SGHTA and CDR2 FQGTGA. The CDR3 is made up of 15 amino acids. V shed 4 bases and J 9 bases; nucleotides not matched to a gene: 11.

The chain combines TRBV4-1 with TRBJ2-1; the D gene is possibly TRBD2 (5 bases). Germline CDR1 MGHRA, CDR2 YSYEKL. This CDR3 region has 13 residues. Deletions cut 1 base from V and 12 bases from J, with 13 bases between. CDR3 loop: CASSQAIGLLQFF. Written as DNA, the CDR3 is TGCGCCAGCAGCCAAGCCATAGGACTCCTGCAGTTCTTC.

The chain is built from TRBV27 and TRBJ1-1, with D unresolved. The ends were cut back, 8 bases at V and 0 bases at J, with 13 bases in the middle. There are 14 residues in the CDR3. CDR1 MNHEY and CDR2 SMNVEV come from the germline V gene (reference sequence). The CDR3 here is CASREGGMNTEAFF. In DNA, the CDR3 is TGTGCCAGCCGCGAGGGTGGCATGAACACTGAAGCTTTCTTT.

The rearrangement joins TRBV28 to TRBJ2-7, with unresolved D. Per the germline V gene, CDR1 is MDHEN and CDR2 is SYDVKM. The V gene lost 6 bases and the J gene lost 2 bases, with 11 bases spanning the gap. This CDR3 comprises 13 residues. CDR3 sequence reads: CASSYYDTYEQYF. The DNA of the CDR3 is TGTGCCAGCAGCTATTACGACACCTACGAGCAGTACTTC.

Turning to this clone: The sample holds other DNA sequences that translate to the same CDR3. The chain joins TRBV27 to TRBJ2-7; D may match TRBD1 or TRBD2 (5 bases each). Germline CDR1 and CDR2: MNHEY and SMNVEV (reference sequence). Trimming shortened V by 5 bases and J by 1 base, and 9 bases separated the two germline ends. The CDR3 spans 13 residues. The CDR3 reads CASSVGTSYEQYF. The CDR3 nucleotides read TGTGCCAGCAGTGTCGGGACGTCCTACGAGCAGTACTTC.